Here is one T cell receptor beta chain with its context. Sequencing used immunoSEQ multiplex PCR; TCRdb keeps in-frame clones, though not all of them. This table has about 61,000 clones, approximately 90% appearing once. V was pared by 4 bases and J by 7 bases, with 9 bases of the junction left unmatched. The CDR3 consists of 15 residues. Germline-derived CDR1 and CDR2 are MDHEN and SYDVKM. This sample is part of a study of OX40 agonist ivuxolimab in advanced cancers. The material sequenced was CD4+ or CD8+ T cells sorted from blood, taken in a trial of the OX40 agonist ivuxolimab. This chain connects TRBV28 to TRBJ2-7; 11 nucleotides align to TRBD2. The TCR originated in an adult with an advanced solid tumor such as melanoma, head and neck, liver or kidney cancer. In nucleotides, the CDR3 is TGTGCCAGCAGTTCTGTAGCGGGGGGGCCTGGTGAGCAGTACTTC. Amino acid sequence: CASSSVAGGPGEQYF.